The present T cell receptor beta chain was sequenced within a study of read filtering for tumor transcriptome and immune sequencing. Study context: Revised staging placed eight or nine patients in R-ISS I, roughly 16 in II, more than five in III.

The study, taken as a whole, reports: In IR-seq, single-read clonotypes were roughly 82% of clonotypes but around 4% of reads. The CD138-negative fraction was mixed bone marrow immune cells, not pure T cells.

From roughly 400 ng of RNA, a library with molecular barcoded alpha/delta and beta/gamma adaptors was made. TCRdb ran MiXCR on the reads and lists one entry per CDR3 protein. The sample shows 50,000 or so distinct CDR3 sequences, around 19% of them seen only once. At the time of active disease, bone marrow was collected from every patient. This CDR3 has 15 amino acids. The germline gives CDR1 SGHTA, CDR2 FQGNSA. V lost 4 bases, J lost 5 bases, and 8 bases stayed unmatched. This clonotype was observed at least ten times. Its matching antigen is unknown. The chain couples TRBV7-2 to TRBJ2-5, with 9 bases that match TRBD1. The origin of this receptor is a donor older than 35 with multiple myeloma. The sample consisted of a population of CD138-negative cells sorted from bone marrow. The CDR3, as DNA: TGTGCCAGCAGCTACCCGACAGGGGGTGCTGAGACCCAGTACTTC. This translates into CASSYPTGGAETQYF.